Each of the 30 T cell receptor beta chains below was sequenced from the same sample in a study of shared clonotypes between healthy human individuals. Measured with immunoSEQ multiplex PCR; TCRdb has only the in-frame clones, and not every one. The sample shows 450,000 to 500,000 clones, approximately 84% of them seen only once. Sequenced input: PBMCs. These TCRs come from a woman aged 40 to 50 in good health. Some clones in this sample may be carry-over from other donors' samples.

Comments on this clone: A far bigger clonotype differs at one base, so this is likely a read error. The same CDR3 also results from other DNA sequences found in this sample. The chain uses TRBV13 and TRBJ1-1; a weak D match, TRBD1 (5 bases). V lost 4 bases and J 5 bases, leaving 20 bases between the germline ends. Germline-derived CDR1 and CDR2 are PRHDT and FYEKMQ (reference sequence). This CDR3 is built from 16 residues. The CDR3 nucleotides are TGTGCCAGCAGCTCGGGCCTTCATAACGGGGGTACTGAAGCTTTCTTT. It yields the protein CASSSGLHNGGTEAFF.

A word on this clone: Given a far larger clone just one base away, this is likely a sequencing read error. The sample has other DNA sequences that encode this CDR3 too. This chain connects TRBV6-5 to TRBJ2-5; TRBD1 matches 7 bases. The DNA matches TRBJ2-7 better at its end, which makes the J call doubtful. This CDR3 region has 14 residues. Germline CDR1 and CDR2: MNHEY and SVGAGI. The CDR3 spells CASLPRTGAYEQYF. DNA of the CDR3: TGTGCCAGCCTACCGAGGACAGGAGCATACGAGCAGTACTTC.

The chain combines TRBV4-3 with TRBJ2-7, with D perhaps given as TRBD1 or TRBD2 (5 bases each). Between the trimmed V and J ends, which lost 3 bases and 6 bases, there was a span of 12 bases. The germline V gene has CDR1 LGHNA and CDR2 YSLEER. This CDR3 is 13 amino acids long. The CDR3 nucleotides read TGCGCCAGCAGCCAGGGACGGGGTGGCGAGCAGTACTTC. This gives the protein CASSQGRGGEQYF.

For this clone: With a much larger clone just one base away, this may be a read error. Within the sample, other DNA sequences also encode this same CDR3. This CDR3 is CASSLVGARSTDTQYF. CDR3 nucleotides: TGCGCCAGCAGCTTGGTAGGAGCTCGGAGTACAGATACGCAGTATTTT. This chain joins TRBV5-1 and TRBJ2-3; D is unclear. CDR1 and CDR2 from the germline V gene are SGHRS and YFSETQ. This CDR3 has 16 amino acids. V was clipped by 0 bases and J by 3 bases, with 14 bases between them.

V gene TRBV5-4 combines with J gene TRBJ2-7; a weak D match, TRBD1 (5 bases). Germline CDR1 is SGHNT and CDR2 is YYREEE (reference sequence). V gave up 4 bases and J gave up 0 bases, with 11 bases separating them. The CDR3 is 14 amino acids. CDR3 sequence reads: CASSVSGYSYEQYF. The CDR3 DNA reads TGTGCCAGCAGCGTCTCAGGGTACTCCTACGAGCAGTACTTC.

CDR3 in amino acids: CAISGGPGETQYF. The CDR3 coding sequence is TGTGCCATCAGTGGGGGGCCAGGGGAGACCCAGTACTTC. The genes are TRBV10-3 and TRBJ2-5; tentatively, D is TRBD1 (6 bases). The CDR3 contains 13 residues. Germline lookup yields CDR1 ENHRY and CDR2 SYGVKD. Trimming stripped 4 bases from V and 5 bases from J, with 11 bases between.

The chain is built from TRBV30 and TRBJ1-1; D unclear. V was trimmed by 6 bases and J by 0 bases, leaving 8 bases between them. CDR3 length: 12 amino acids. The germline gives CDR1 GTSNPN, CDR2 SVGIG (reference sequence). The CDR3, as DNA: TGTGCCTGTGGACGGATGAACACTGAAGCTTTCTTT. This translates into CACGRMNTEAFF.

The chain employs TRBV30 and TRBJ2-5; a weak D match, TRBD2 (5 bases). The CDR3 loop spans 12 amino acids. Trimming shortened V by 1 base and J by 4 bases, and 7 bases separated the two germline ends. Germline assignment: CDR1 GTSNPN and CDR2 SVGIG (reference sequence). CDR3 protein: CAWSEGAETQYF. Here the CDR3 DNA reads TGTGCCTGGAGTGAGGGAGCAGAGACCCAGTACTTC.

This clone occurred a few times. This rearrangement joins TRBV5-1 to TRBJ1-4; perhaps TRBD1 as D (6 bases). Trimming shortened V by 0 bases and J by 6 bases, and 9 bases separated the two germline ends. The CDR3 sequence is 14 residues long. Germline CDR1 is SGHRS and CDR2 is YFSETQ. The CDR3 loop is CASSLGGADEKLFF. CDR3 in DNA: TGCGCCAGCAGCTTGGGGGGGGCCGATGAAAAACTGTTTTTT.

The count of this clone is one. The chain carries TRBV15 and TRBJ2-7; 13 positions match TRBD2. Trimming at V came to 2 bases and at J to 12 bases, leaving 16 bases not matched to a gene. Germline V lookup: CDR1 LNHNV, CDR2 YYDKDF (reference sequence). The CDR3 runs to 17 residues. The CDR3 region is CATSRPTRTSGSEGPYF. The CDR3 bases are TGTGCCACCAGCAGACCAACACGGACTAGCGGGAGCGAGGGGCCGTACTTC.

The genes are TRBV28 and TRBJ1-5; D gene uncertain. The CDR3 runs 15 residues. CDR1 and CDR2 from the germline V gene are MDHEN and SYDVKM. Trimming left V 5 bases short and J 4 bases short, with 15 bases between. The CDR3 loop is CASSPKWTPNQPQHF. The CDR3 region has the DNA TGTGCCAGCAGTCCCAAATGGACCCCGAATCAGCCCCAGCATTTT.

The chain is built from TRBV19 and TRBJ1-2, with TRBD1 matching 11 bases. The length of the CDR3 is 16 residues. Looked up from germline, CDR1 is LNHDA and CDR2 is SQIVND (reference sequence). V was pared by 5 bases and J by 8 bases, with 13 bases of the junction left unmatched. The CDR3 DNA reads as TGTGCCAGTAGTCCGGGACAGGGGGGAACAGCTGGAGGCTACACCTTC. It codes for CASSPGQGGTAGGYTF.

The V gene is TRBV29-1, the J gene TRBJ2-2; TRBD2 matches 9 bases. The junction had 6 bases not matched to a gene; V was cut back by 4 bases and J by 6 bases. The length of the CDR3 is 14 residues. Germline V gives CDR1 SQVTM, CDR2 ANQGSEA. CDR3 region: CSVVGLASPGELFF. The CDR3 DNA sequence: TGCAGCGTTGTGGGACTAGCTAGTCCCGGGGAGCTGTTTTTT.

The chain has TRBV9 and TRBJ2-7; 10 bases agree with TRBD1. J gave up 3 bases and V 4 bases, and 13 bases lay outside the gene matches. The CDR3 has 17 amino acids. From germline, CDR1 is SGDLS and CDR2 YYNGEE. The CDR3 bases are TGTGCCAGCAGCCCCCGGATGCCGGGACAGGGGCGCTACGAGCAGTACTTC. Protein sequence: CASSPRMPGQGRYEQYF.

The CDR3 region is CASGQGPYEQYF. In nucleotides, the CDR3 is TGTGCCAGTGGACAGGGGCCCTACGAGCAGTACTTC. The chain joins TRBV28 to TRBJ2-7; TRBD1 aligns across 9 bases. This CDR3 contains 12 residues. CDR1 MDHEN and CDR2 SYDVKM come from the germline V gene. J was trimmed by 2 bases and V by 9 bases; bases with no gene match: 2.

As concerns this clone: A far bigger clonotype differs at one base, so this is likely a read error. This chain uses TRBV28 with TRBJ2-7; no clear D gene. Germline V gene sequence: CDR1 MDHEN, CDR2 SYDVKM. Trimming took 7 bases from V and 3 from J, leaving 10 bases between them. This CDR3 has 12 amino acids. DNA of the CDR3: TGTGCCAGCACCAAACACGGCTACGAGCAGTACTTC. Protein: CASTKHGYEQYF.

The V and J genes are TRBV14 and TRBJ2-4; D unclear. The CDR3 is made up of 13 amino acids. The V end was cut by 3 bases, the J end by 4 bases, with 7 bases between. Germline V lookup: CDR1 SGHDN, CDR2 FVKESK. The CDR3 region has the DNA TGTGCCAGCAGCCATGACGGAAAAAACATTCAGTACTTC. Residues: CASSHDGKNIQYF.

This sequence joins TRBV18 and TRBJ1-1, with unresolved D. This CDR3 spans 14 amino acids. Germline V gene lookup returns CDR1 KGHSH and CDR2 LQKENI. Trimming pared 1 base from V and 7 bases from J, leaving 13 bases between. The CDR3 DNA sequence: TGTGCCAGCTCACCACAGATAGATTTGAATGAAGCTTTCTTT. Protein sequence: CASSPQIDLNEAFF.

As concerns this clone: The sample holds other DNA sequences that translate to the same CDR3. V gene TRBV18 combines with J gene TRBJ1-4, with TRBD1 as a possible D gene (5 bases). V dropped 0 bases and J dropped 8 bases, with 13 bases sitting between them. This CDR3 spans 15 amino acids. CDR1 and CDR2 (germline): KGHSH, LQKENI. As DNA, the CDR3 is TGTGCCAGCTCACCACCGGGCCAGGGCGGGGAAAAACTGTTTTTT. Translated: CASSPPGQGGEKLFF.

This clone has only one observation. The chain joins TRBV7-9 to TRBJ1-4; tentative D call: TRBD1 (5 bases). CDR3 length: 13 amino acids. Trimming left V 5 bases short and J 2 bases short, with 6 bases between. Germline CDR1 reads SEHNR; CDR2 reads FQNEAQ (reference sequence). The CDR3 region is CASSGGTNEKLFF. As DNA, the CDR3 is TGTGCCAGCAGCGGGGGGACTAATGAAAAACTGTTTTTT.

As DNA, the CDR3 is TGTGCCAGCAGTCCCCTGGGTCCCCCCTACGGCGAGCAGTACTTC. Amino acid sequence: CASSPLGPPYGEQYF. The chain is built from TRBV27 and TRBJ2-7, with D uncertain. Trimming took 5 bases from V and 6 from J, leaving 20 bases between them. This CDR3 is 15 amino acids long. CDR1 and CDR2 (germline): MNHEY, SMNVEV (reference sequence).

This chain joins TRBV4-1 and TRBJ2-2; D could derive from TRBD1 or TRBD2 (5 bases each). Trimming removed 1 base at V and 2 bases at J, with 14 bases between. In germline, CDR1 is MGHRA, CDR2 YSYEKL. The CDR3 sequence is 17 residues long. CDR3: CASSQGAWGSNTGELFF. The CDR3 region has the DNA TGCGCCAGCAGCCAAGGGGCGTGGGGGAGCAACACCGGGGAGCTGTTTTTT.

The chain employs TRBV5-1 and TRBJ1-4; possible D gene TRBD1, 6 bases. The CDR3 has 14 residues. CDR1 SGHRS and CDR2 YFSETQ come from the germline V gene. V was pared by 2 bases and J by 8 bases, with 13 bases between. CDR3 DNA sequence: TGCGCCAGCAGCTTAGGGGGGGTCAGCGAAAAACTGTTTTTT. It encodes CASSLGGVSEKLFF. The full variable domain, with the rest looked up from reference TRBV5-1 and TRBJ1-4, is KAGVTQTPRYLIKTRGQQVTLSCSPISGHRSVSWYQQTPGQGLQFLFEYFSETQRNKGNFPGRFSGRQFSNSRSEMNVSTLELGDSALYLCASSLGGVSEKLFFGSGTQLSVL.

The chain recombines TRBV7-9 with TRBJ1-1; 7 positions match TRBD1. CDR1 is SEHNR and CDR2 is FQNEAQ in the germline V gene (reference sequence). Trimming took 6 bases from V and 5 from J; bases not matched to a gene: 12. This CDR3 is 15 amino acids long. The CDR3, as DNA: TGTGCCAGCAGGAGGGGATACAGGGGAGAGACTGAAGCTTTCTTT. It translates to CASRRGYRGETEAFF.

This clone was seen once. The V gene is TRBV7-9, the J gene TRBJ1-4; no reliable D call. The ends were cut back, 5 bases at V and 8 bases at J, with 15 bases in the middle. Looked up from germline, CDR1 is SEHNR and CDR2 is FQNEAQ (reference sequence). This CDR3 has 14 amino acids. CDR3 residues: CASSIVSSREKLFF. DNA for the CDR3: TGTGCCAGCAGCATCGTTTCTTCAAGGGAAAAACTGTTTTTT.

The count of this clone is one. A far bigger clonotype differs at one base, so this is likely a read error. The rearrangement joins TRBV11-3 to TRBJ2-5; 8 bases fit TRBD2. With 7 bases clipped from V and 3 bases from J, the junction kept 16 bases outside the gene matches. The CDR3 is 17 residues long. Germline lookup yields CDR1 SGHNT and CDR2 YENEEA. The CDR3 sequence: CASISSGTGGLEETQYF. In nucleotides, the CDR3 is TGTGCCAGCATCTCTAGCGGCACGGGAGGGCTGGAAGAGACCCAGTACTTC. The entire variable domain, with the rest obtained from reference TRBV11-3 and TRBJ2-5, is as follows: EAGVVQSPRYKIIEKKQPVAFWCNPISGHNTLYWYLQNLGQGPELLIRYENEEAVDDSQLPKDRFSAERLKGVDSTLKIQPAELGDSAVYLCASISSGTGGLEETQYFGPGTRLLVL.

The chain employs TRBV7-3 and TRBJ2-1, with D maybe TRBD1 (6 bases). The CDR3 has 13 residues. Germline CDR1 SGHTA, CDR2 FQGTGA. Trimming left V 4 bases short and J 8 bases short, with 12 bases between. CDR3 sequence: CASSYDRSHEQFF. The CDR3 DNA is TGTGCCAGCAGCTACGACAGGAGCCATGAGCAGTTCTTC.

The rearrangement joins TRBV7-6 to TRBJ1-1; D gene ambiguous. Trimming shortened V by 1 base and J by 1 base, and 7 bases separated the two germline ends. Germline V CDR1 and CDR2: SGHVS, FNYEAQ. The CDR3 covers 14 residues. CDR3 DNA: TGTGCCAGCAGCTTAGATGACGGGAACACTGAAGCTTTCTTT. Translated: CASSLDDGNTEAFF.

The rearrangement links TRBV7-7 to TRBJ1-1, with D hard to call. The CDR3 covers 13 residues. The germline CDR1 and CDR2 sequences are SSHAT and FNYEAQ (reference sequence). V was trimmed by 4 bases and J by 2 bases, leaving 8 bases between them. Here the CDR3 reads CASSSSQNTEAFF. The CDR3 region has the DNA TGTGCCAGCAGCTCCTCACAAAACACTGAAGCTTTCTTT.

The chain links TRBV4-2 to TRBJ2-3; 9 bases agree with TRBD2. Trimming cost V 0 bases and J 4 bases; bases outside gene matches: 14. From germline, CDR1 is LGHNA and CDR2 YNFKEQ. CDR3 length equals 19 residues. The CDR3 nucleotides read TGTGCCAGCAGCCAAGATCGGATTCGGGCTAGCGGGAAAGCAGATACGCAGTATTTT. It encodes CASSQDRIRASGKADTQYF.